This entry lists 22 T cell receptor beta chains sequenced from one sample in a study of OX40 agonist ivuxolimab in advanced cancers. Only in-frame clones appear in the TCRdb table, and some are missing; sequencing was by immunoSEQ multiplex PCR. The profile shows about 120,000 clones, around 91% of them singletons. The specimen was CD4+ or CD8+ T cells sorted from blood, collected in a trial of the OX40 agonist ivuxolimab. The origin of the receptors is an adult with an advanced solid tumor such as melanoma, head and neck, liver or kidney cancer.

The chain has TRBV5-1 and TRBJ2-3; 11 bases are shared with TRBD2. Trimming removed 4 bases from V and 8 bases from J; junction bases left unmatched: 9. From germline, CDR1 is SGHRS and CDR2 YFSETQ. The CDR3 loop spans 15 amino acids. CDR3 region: CASSTTSGGMVTQYF. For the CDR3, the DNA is TGCGCCAGCAGCACAACTAGCGGGGGAATGGTTACGCAGTATTTT.

Written as DNA, the CDR3 is TGTGCCACCTCGGCTCACACGGGCCGTGAAGCTTTCTTT. Protein sequence: CATSAHTGREAFF. The chain combines TRBV28 with TRBJ1-1; no clear D gene. V gave up 10 bases and J gave up 7 bases, with 19 bases separating them. CDR1 is MDHEN and CDR2 is SYDVKM in the germline V gene. The CDR3 contains 13 residues.

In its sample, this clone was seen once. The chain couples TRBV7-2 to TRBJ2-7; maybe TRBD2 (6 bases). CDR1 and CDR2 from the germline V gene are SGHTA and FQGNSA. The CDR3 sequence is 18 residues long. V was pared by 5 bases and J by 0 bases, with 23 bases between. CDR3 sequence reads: CASSQPGQGGKSSYEQYF. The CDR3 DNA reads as TGTGCCAGCAGCCAACCCGGGCAGGGAGGAAAGAGCTCCTACGAGCAGTACTTC.

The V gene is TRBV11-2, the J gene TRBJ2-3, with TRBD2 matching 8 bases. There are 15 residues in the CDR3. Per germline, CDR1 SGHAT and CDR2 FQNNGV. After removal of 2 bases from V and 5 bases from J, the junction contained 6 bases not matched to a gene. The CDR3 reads CASSLNGGAVDTQYF. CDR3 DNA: TGTGCCAGCAGCTTAAACGGGGGGGCCGTAGATACGCAGTATTTT.

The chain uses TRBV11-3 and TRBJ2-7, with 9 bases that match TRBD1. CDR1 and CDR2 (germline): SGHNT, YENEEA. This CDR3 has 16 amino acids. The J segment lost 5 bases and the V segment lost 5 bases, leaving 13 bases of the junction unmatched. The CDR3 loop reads CASSPPSDRGSHEQYF. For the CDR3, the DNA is TGTGCCAGCAGCCCTCCATCGGACAGGGGATCCCACGAGCAGTACTTC.

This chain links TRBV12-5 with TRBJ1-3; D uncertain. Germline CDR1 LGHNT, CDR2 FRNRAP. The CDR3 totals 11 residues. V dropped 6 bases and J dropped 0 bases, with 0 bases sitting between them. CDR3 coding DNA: TGTGCTAGTGGCTCTGGAAACACCATATATTTT. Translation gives CASGSGNTIYF. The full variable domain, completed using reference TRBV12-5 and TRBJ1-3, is DARVTQTPRHKVTEMGQEVTMRCQPILGHNTVFWYRQTMMQGLELLAYFRNRAPLDDSGMPKDRFSAEMPDATLATLKIQPSEPRDSAVYFCASGSGNTIYFGEGSWLTVV.

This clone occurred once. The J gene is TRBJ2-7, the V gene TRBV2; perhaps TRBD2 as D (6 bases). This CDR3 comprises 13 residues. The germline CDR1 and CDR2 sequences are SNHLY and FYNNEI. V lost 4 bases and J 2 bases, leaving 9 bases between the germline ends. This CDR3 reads CASSGDLTYEQYF. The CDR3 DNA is TGTGCCAGCAGTGGGGACTTAACCTACGAGCAGTACTTC.

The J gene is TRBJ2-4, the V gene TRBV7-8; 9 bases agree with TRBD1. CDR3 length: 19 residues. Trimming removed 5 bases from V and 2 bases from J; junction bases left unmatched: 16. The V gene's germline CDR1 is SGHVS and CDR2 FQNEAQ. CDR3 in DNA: TGTGCCAGCAGCCCCGGGACAGGGTCCATAGAGTATTCCAAAAACATTCAGTACTTC. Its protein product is CASSPGTGSIEYSKNIQYF.

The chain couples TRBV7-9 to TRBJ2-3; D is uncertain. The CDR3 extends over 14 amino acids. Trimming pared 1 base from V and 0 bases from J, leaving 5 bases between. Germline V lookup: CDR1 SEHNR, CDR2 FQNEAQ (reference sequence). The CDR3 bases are TGTGCCAGCAGCTTAGGGCTGAGCACAGATACGCAGTATTTT. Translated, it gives CASSLGLSTDTQYF.

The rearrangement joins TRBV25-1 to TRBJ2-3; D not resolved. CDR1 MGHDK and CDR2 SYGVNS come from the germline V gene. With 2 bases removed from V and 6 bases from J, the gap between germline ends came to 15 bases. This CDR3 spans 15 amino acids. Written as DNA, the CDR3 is TGTGCCAGCAGTGAAACCCGTCTAAAAGGGGATACGCAGTATTTT. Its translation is CASSETRLKGDTQYF. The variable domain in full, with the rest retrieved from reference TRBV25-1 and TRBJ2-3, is EADIYQTPRYLVIGTGKKITLECSQTMGHDKMYWYQQDPGMELHLIHYSYGVNSTEKGDLSSESTVSRIRTEHFPLTLESARPSHTSQYLCASSETRLKGDTQYFGPGTRLTVL.

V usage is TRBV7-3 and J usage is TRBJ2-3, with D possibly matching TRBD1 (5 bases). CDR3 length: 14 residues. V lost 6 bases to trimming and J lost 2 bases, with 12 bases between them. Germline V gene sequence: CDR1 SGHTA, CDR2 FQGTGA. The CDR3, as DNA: TGTGCCAGCAGGCAGGGCCTACACACAGATACGCAGTATTTT. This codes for CASRQGLHTDTQYF.

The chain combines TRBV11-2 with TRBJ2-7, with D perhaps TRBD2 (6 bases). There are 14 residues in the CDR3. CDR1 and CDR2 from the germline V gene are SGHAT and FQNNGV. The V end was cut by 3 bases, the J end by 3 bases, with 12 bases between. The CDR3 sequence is CASSLGLGSYEQYF. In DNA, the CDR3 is TGTGCCAGCAGCTTGGGACTCGGGAGCTACGAGCAGTACTTC.

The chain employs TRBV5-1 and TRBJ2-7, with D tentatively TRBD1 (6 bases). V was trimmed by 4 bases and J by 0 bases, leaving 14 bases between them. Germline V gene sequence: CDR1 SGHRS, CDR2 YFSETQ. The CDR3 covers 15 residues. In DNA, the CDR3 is TGCGCCAGCAGCCCCGGGACATATTCCTCCTACGAGCAGTACTTC. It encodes CASSPGTYSSYEQYF.

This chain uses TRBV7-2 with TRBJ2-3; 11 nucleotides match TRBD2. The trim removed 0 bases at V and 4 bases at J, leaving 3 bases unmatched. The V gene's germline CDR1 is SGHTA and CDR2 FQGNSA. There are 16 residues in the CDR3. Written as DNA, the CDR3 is TGTGCCAGCAGCTTAGCGGTAGCGGGGGGGTCAGATACGCAGTATTTT. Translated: CASSLAVAGGSDTQYF.

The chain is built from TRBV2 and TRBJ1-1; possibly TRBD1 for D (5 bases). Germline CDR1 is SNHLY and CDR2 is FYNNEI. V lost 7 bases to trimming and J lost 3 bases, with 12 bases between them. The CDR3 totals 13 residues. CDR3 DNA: TGTGCCAGCAAAAGGGGAGGGGACACTGAAGCTTTCTTT. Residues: CASKRGGDTEAFF.

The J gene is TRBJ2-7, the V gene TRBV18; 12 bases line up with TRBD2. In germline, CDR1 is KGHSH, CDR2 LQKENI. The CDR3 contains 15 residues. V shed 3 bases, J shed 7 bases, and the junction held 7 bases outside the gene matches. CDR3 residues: CASSPFSSGGEEQYF. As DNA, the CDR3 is TGTGCCAGCTCACCGTTCTCTAGCGGGGGGGAAGAGCAGTACTTC.

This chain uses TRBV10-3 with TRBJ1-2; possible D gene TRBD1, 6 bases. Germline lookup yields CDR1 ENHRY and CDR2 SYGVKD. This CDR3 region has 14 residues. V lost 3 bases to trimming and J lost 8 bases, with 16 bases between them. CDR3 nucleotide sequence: TGTGCCATCAGTGACTTGGGGGGGCAGGGCGGCTACACCTTC. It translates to CAISDLGGQGGYTF.

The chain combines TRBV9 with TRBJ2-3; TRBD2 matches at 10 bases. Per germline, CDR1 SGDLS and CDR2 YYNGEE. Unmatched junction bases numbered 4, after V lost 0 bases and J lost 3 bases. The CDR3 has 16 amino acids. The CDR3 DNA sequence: TGTGCCAGCAGCGTAGCGACTAGCGGGTGGACAGATACGCAGTATTTT. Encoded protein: CASSVATSGWTDTQYF.

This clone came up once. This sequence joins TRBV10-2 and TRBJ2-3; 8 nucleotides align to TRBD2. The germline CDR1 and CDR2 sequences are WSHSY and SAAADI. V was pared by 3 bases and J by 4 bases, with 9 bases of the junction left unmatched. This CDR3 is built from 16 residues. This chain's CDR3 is CASSEGLARDPDTQYF. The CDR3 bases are TGCGCCAGCAGTGAAGGACTAGCCCGCGACCCAGATACGCAGTATTTT.

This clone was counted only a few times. The CDR3 DNA sequence: TGCGCCAGCAGCCAAGTCCTAGCCGCGAGGCAGTTCTTC. Its translation is CASSQVLAARQFF. This chain connects TRBV4-3 to TRBJ2-1, with TRBD2 as a possible D gene (5 bases). This CDR3 is built from 13 residues. V lost 1 base to trimming and J lost 12 bases, with 13 bases between them. CDR1 is LGHNA, CDR2 YSLEER, per germline.

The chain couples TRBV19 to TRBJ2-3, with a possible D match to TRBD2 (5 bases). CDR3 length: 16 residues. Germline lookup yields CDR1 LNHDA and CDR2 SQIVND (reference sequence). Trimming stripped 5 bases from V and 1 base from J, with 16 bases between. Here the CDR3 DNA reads TGTGCCAGTAGTGTGGCCTACGGGGTGGGCACAGATACGCAGTATTTT. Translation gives CASSVAYGVGTDTQYF. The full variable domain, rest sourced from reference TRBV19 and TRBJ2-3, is DGGITQSPKYLFRKEGQNVTLSCEQNLNHDAMYWYRQDPGQGLRLIYYSQIVNDFQKGDIAEGYSVSREKKESFPLTVTSAQKNPTAFYLCASSVAYGVGTDTQYFGPGTRLTVL.

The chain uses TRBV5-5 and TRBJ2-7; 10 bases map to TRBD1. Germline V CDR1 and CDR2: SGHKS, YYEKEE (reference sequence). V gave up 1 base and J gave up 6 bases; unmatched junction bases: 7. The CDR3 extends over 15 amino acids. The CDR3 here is CASSLTDRGPFEQYF. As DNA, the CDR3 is TGTGCCAGCAGCTTGACAGACAGGGGGCCGTTCGAGCAGTACTTC.